A selection of T cell receptor beta chains follows, all from one sample in a study of blood T cell repertoires in COVID-19. This table comes from immunoSEQ multiplex PCR, and its TCRdb copy is limited to in-frame clones, with some not included. This table has 50,000 to 65,000 clones, approximately 82% appearing once. Specimen: peripheral blood. The receptors derive from a human donor in a cohort sampled during active COVID-19. Both conserved end residues are part of each CDR3. The D gene is left open where the match is weak. Clone size appears in some rows only: once, few, many, or a class for an expanded clone.

cdr3_aa: CASSPQQGATGNEQFF; cdr3_nt: TGTGCCAGCAGCCCTCAACAGGGGGCGACGGGGAATGAGCAGTTCTTC; clone_size: -; d_call: TRBD1; v_call: TRBV7-3; j_call: TRBJ2-1
cdr3_aa: CASTLQGWGETQYF; cdr3_nt: TGCGCCAGCACGTTACAGGGGTGGGGAGAGACCCAGTACTTC; clone_size: -; d_call: TRBD1; v_call: TRBV5-1; j_call: TRBJ2-5
cdr3_aa: CASSFRPDSRTDTQYF; cdr3_nt: TGTGCCAGCAGTTTTCGCCCGGACTCCCGCACAGATACGCAGTATTTT; clone_size: -; d_call: -; v_call: TRBV6-5; j_call: TRBJ2-3
cdr3_aa: CASSHPGVGGYTF; cdr3_nt: TGTGCCAGCAGCCACCCGGGGGTCGGAGGCTACACCTTC; clone_size: -; d_call: -; v_call: TRBV27; j_call: TRBJ1-2
cdr3_aa: CASGMRLSGLDTQYF; cdr3_nt: TGTGCTAGTGGTATGCGACTGAGTGGTTTGGATACGCAGTATTTT; clone_size: -; d_call: -; v_call: TRBV12-5; j_call: TRBJ2-3
cdr3_aa: CASRGDISYEQYF; cdr3_nt: TGTGCCAGCAGGGGGGACATCTCCTACGAGCAGTACTTC; clone_size: -; d_call: -; v_call: TRBV2; j_call: TRBJ2-7
cdr3_aa: CASSLILRDEQFF; cdr3_nt: TGTGCCAGCAGTCTTATATTGAGGGATGAGCAGTTCTTC; clone_size: -; d_call: -; v_call: TRBV6-5; j_call: TRBJ2-1
cdr3_aa: CASSRASAGGGEQYF; cdr3_nt: TGCGCCAGCAGCCGTGCTTCAGCGGGAGGGGGCGAGCAGTACTTC; clone_size: -; d_call: TRBD2; v_call: TRBV5-1; j_call: TRBJ2-7
cdr3_aa: CASSPRLAAGSGANVLTF; cdr3_nt: TGTGCCAGCAGCCCTCGACTAGCGGCGGGGTCTGGGGCCAACGTCCTGACTTTC; clone_size: -; d_call: TRBD2; v_call: TRBV5-4; j_call: TRBJ2-6
cdr3_aa: CASGGQGNTGELFF; cdr3_nt: TGCGCCAGCGGAGGACAGGGGAACACCGGGGAGCTGTTTTTT; clone_size: -; d_call: TRBD1; v_call: TRBV5-1; j_call: TRBJ2-2
cdr3_aa: CASSGQGRLSYGYTF; cdr3_nt: TGTGCCAGCAGCGGACAGGGTCGGCTGAGCTATGGCTACACCTTC; clone_size: -; d_call: TRBD1; v_call: TRBV5-6; j_call: TRBJ1-2
cdr3_aa: CASSLSGTSGRLQFF; cdr3_nt: TGTGCCAGCAGCTTGAGTGGGACTAGCGGGAGGCTGCAGTTCTTC; clone_size: -; d_call: TRBD2; v_call: TRBV7-2; j_call: TRBJ2-1
cdr3_aa: CASSPDRYTEAFF; cdr3_nt: TGTGCCAGCAGTCCCGACAGGTACACTGAAGCTTTCTTT; clone_size: -; d_call: -; v_call: TRBV28; j_call: TRBJ1-1
cdr3_aa: CASSFRGWETQYF; cdr3_nt: TGCGCCAGCAGCTTCCGGGGTTGGGAGACCCAGTACTTC; clone_size: -; d_call: -; v_call: TRBV5-1; j_call: TRBJ2-5
cdr3_aa: CASSQGAADTQYF; cdr3_nt: TGTGCCAGCAGCCAAGGGGCTGCAGATACGCAGTATTTT; clone_size: -; d_call: -; v_call: TRBV4-2; j_call: TRBJ2-3
cdr3_aa: CASSETQGASGYTF; cdr3_nt: TGTGCCAGCAGTGAGACCCAGGGGGCGAGCGGCTACACCTTC; clone_size: -; d_call: TRBD1; v_call: TRBV6-1; j_call: TRBJ1-2
cdr3_aa: CASSLVGQGTDTQYF; cdr3_nt: TGTGCCAGCAGCTTAGTGGGACAGGGAACAGATACGCAGTATTTT; clone_size: -; d_call: TRBD1; v_call: TRBV7-9; j_call: TRBJ2-3
cdr3_aa: CASSWNGEKNEKLFF; cdr3_nt: TGCGCCAGCAGCTGGAACGGAGAGAAAAATGAAAAACTGTTTTTT; clone_size: -; d_call: -; v_call: TRBV5-1; j_call: TRBJ1-4
cdr3_aa: CASSLGLPERELFRYRTDTQYF; cdr3_nt: TGTGCCAGCAGCCTTGGGTTACCCGAGCGGGAGCTTTTTAGGTACCGCACAGATACGCAGTATTTT; clone_size: -; d_call: TRBD2; v_call: TRBV14; j_call: TRBJ2-3
cdr3_aa: CASTNDISYEQYF; cdr3_nt: TGTGCCAGCACAAACGACATATCCTACGAGCAGTACTTC; clone_size: -; d_call: -; v_call: TRBV6-5; j_call: TRBJ2-7
cdr3_aa: CSVVSPWSSYEQYF; cdr3_nt: TGCAGCGTTGTGTCTCCTTGGAGCTCCTACGAGCAGTACTTC; clone_size: medium-sized; d_call: -; v_call: TRBV29-1; j_call: TRBJ2-7
cdr3_aa: CASSEARGDTQYF; cdr3_nt: TGTGCCAGCAGTGAAGCGCGAGGAGATACGCAGTATTTT; clone_size: few; d_call: -; v_call: TRBV2; j_call: TRBJ2-3
cdr3_aa: CASSVAWQGSYIQYF; cdr3_nt: TGTGCCAGCAGCGTAGCCTGGCAGGGATCTTACATTCAGTACTTC; clone_size: -; d_call: -; v_call: TRBV9; j_call: TRBJ2-4
cdr3_aa: CASSLTRGNSPLHF; cdr3_nt: TGTGCCAGCAGCTTAACCAGGGGGAATTCACCCCTCCACTTT; clone_size: -; d_call: TRBD1; v_call: TRBV5-4; j_call: TRBJ1-6
cdr3_aa: CASSYLYDRTSNYGYTF; cdr3_nt: TGTGCCAGCTCGTATCTATATGACAGGACTTCTAACTATGGCTACACCTTC; clone_size: -; d_call: -; v_call: TRBV18; j_call: TRBJ1-2
cdr3_aa: CASSAGTRHNEQFF; cdr3_nt: TGTGCCAGCAGCGCCGGGACTAGACACAATGAGCAGTTCTTC; clone_size: -; d_call: TRBD2; v_call: TRBV9; j_call: TRBJ2-1
cdr3_aa: CASSTPRDRGNTIYF; cdr3_nt: TGTGCCAGCAGTACACCCCGGGACAGGGGAAACACCATATATTTT; clone_size: -; d_call: TRBD1; v_call: TRBV2; j_call: TRBJ1-3
cdr3_aa: CAISPFGGDYNEQFF; cdr3_nt: TGTGCCATCAGCCCCTTTGGGGGGGACTACAATGAGCAGTTCTTC; clone_size: -; d_call: TRBD2; v_call: TRBV10-3; j_call: TRBJ2-1
cdr3_aa: CASSTGVGYTF; cdr3_nt: TGTGCCAGCAGTACAGGGGTTGGCTACACCTTC; clone_size: once; d_call: TRBD1; v_call: TRBV7-9; j_call: TRBJ1-2
cdr3_aa: CASSEDWSVETQYF; cdr3_nt: TGTGCCAGCAGTGAAGATTGGTCGGTAGAGACCCAGTACTTC; clone_size: -; d_call: -; v_call: TRBV6-1; j_call: TRBJ2-5
cdr3_aa: CASSLNSGDTQYF; cdr3_nt: TGTGCCAGCAGCTTAAACTCAGGGGATACGCAGTATTTT; clone_size: -; d_call: -; v_call: TRBV7-6; j_call: TRBJ2-3
cdr3_aa: CATSRDSGGIVSYEQYF; cdr3_nt: TGTGCCACCAGCAGAGATTCTGGCGGGATCGTTTCGTACGAGCAGTACTTC; clone_size: -; d_call: -; v_call: TRBV15; j_call: TRBJ2-7
cdr3_aa: CASSLGLGRETQYF; cdr3_nt: TGTGCCAGCAGCTTAGGGCTGGGGAGAGAGACCCAGTACTTC; clone_size: -; d_call: -; v_call: TRBV11-2; j_call: TRBJ2-5
cdr3_aa: CASSDGTGPNEQYF; cdr3_nt: TGTGCCAGCAGTGACGGGACAGGGCCCAACGAGCAGTACTTC; clone_size: -; d_call: TRBD1; v_call: TRBV2; j_call: TRBJ2-7
cdr3_aa: CASSVRTKLFF; cdr3_nt: TGTGCCAGCAGCGTACGGACTAAACTGTTTTTT; clone_size: -; d_call: -; v_call: TRBV11-2; j_call: TRBJ1-4
cdr3_aa: CASSQMTGRTTEAFF; cdr3_nt: TGTGCCAGCAGTCAGATGACAGGGAGGACCACTGAAGCTTTCTTT; clone_size: -; d_call: TRBD1; v_call: TRBV6-2/TRBV6-3; j_call: TRBJ1-1
cdr3_aa: CASSYQRWEGKNIQYF; cdr3_nt: TGTGCCAGCAGTTACCAGCGGTGGGAGGGCAAAAACATTCAGTACTTC; clone_size: -; d_call: TRBD2; v_call: TRBV7-8; j_call: TRBJ2-4
cdr3_aa: CASSSGGLVNTGELFF; cdr3_nt: TGTGCCAGCAGCTCGGGGGGGCTAGTGAACACCGGGGAGCTGTTTTTT; clone_size: -; d_call: -; v_call: TRBV21-1; j_call: TRBJ2-2
cdr3_aa: CASSLVGTPNEKLFF; cdr3_nt: TGTGCCAGCAGCTTAGTAGGGACACCTAATGAAAAACTGTTTTTT; clone_size: once; d_call: -; v_call: TRBV7-9; j_call: TRBJ1-4
cdr3_aa: CASSLGPQGEQYF; cdr3_nt: TGTGCCAGCAGCTTGGGGCCTCAGGGCGAGCAGTACTTC; clone_size: -; d_call: -; v_call: TRBV5-6; j_call: TRBJ2-7
cdr3_aa: CASSQEATSGSYEQYF; cdr3_nt: TGTGCCAGCAGCCAAGAAGCAACTAGCGGATCCTACGAGCAGTACTTC; clone_size: -; d_call: TRBD2; v_call: TRBV3-1/TRBV3-2; j_call: TRBJ2-7
cdr3_aa: CASSVREGLGHEQYF; cdr3_nt: TGTGCCAGTAGTGTCCGGGAGGGCCTAGGCCACGAGCAGTACTTC; clone_size: -; d_call: TRBD2; v_call: TRBV19; j_call: TRBJ2-7
cdr3_aa: CASSSDSNEKLFF; cdr3_nt: TGTGCCAGCAGTTCCGACTCTAATGAAAAACTGTTTTTT; clone_size: few; d_call: -; v_call: TRBV6-5; j_call: TRBJ1-4
cdr3_aa: CASSLRQNLNTEAFF; cdr3_nt: TGTGCCAGCAGCCTCCGACAGAATCTGAACACTGAAGCTTTCTTT; clone_size: -; d_call: -; v_call: TRBV14; j_call: TRBJ1-1
cdr3_aa: CASSPGLVYEQYF; cdr3_nt: TGTGCCAGCTCGCCCGGACTAGTTTACGAGCAGTACTTC; clone_size: once; d_call: TRBD2; v_call: TRBV18; j_call: TRBJ2-7
cdr3_aa: CASSRGRDGYEQYF; cdr3_nt: TGTGCCAGTAGTCGCGGCAGGGATGGATACGAGCAGTACTTC; clone_size: -; d_call: -; v_call: TRBV19; j_call: TRBJ2-7